One sample yielded the 29 T cell receptor beta chains listed below, sequenced in a study of identical twins (dated by TCRdb to about 2016). Library preparation was by 5' RACE. These reads were obtained on an Illumina HiSeq 2000. TCRdb passed the public sequencing reads through fastp at Q25 and MiXCR, retaining productive beta sequences. Rows merge per CDR3 protein into single entries with the most common DNA and genes. This sample has approximately 280,000 distinct CDR3 sequences in its table, and about 8% of those were observed once. The ten largest make up around 2.1% of the sample. These data also featured in a second study, about yellow fever vaccine responses in identical twins.

Sequenced: memory (CD45RO+) T cells sorted from blood. In light of the paper, this sample's cell subset or site label describes: CD45RO+ enriched T cells. All receptors come from a woman between 18 and 29 years old in good health.

This clonotype occurred many times. The V call is TRBV3-1, the J call TRBJ2-1; tentatively, D is TRBD1 or TRBD2 (5 bases each). This CDR3 is built from 15 residues. V lost 4 bases to trimming and J lost 2 bases, with 12 bases between them. The germline V gene has CDR1 LGHDT and CDR2 YNNKEL (reference sequence). CDR3: CASSLYSGPYNEQFF. In nucleotides, the CDR3 is TGTGCCAGCAGCCTTTATTCGGGACCCTACAATGAGCAGTTCTTC.

This clonotype was found many times. CDR3 loop: CASSSWDPRDQETQYF. As DNA, the CDR3 is TGTGCCAGCAGTTCATGGGACCCGAGAGACCAAGAGACCCAGTACTTC. The chain couples TRBV12-3 or TRBV12-4 to TRBJ2-5; D is possibly TRBD1 or TRBD2 (5 bases each). CDR3 length: 16 residues. V was shortened by 4 bases and J by 0 bases, with 15 bases between the two germline ends.

This clonotype showed up just a few times. The chain has TRBV28 and TRBJ2-7, with D maybe TRBD2 (5 bases). Germline CDR1 reads MDHEN; CDR2 reads SYDVKM. The CDR3 spans 14 residues. The V end lost 6 bases, the J end lost 0 bases, and 12 bases lay between the germline ends. The CDR3 here is CASSPGTTSYEQYF. CDR3 DNA sequence: TGTGCCAGCAGCCCGGGAACAACCTCCTACGAGCAGTACTTC.

The CDR3 sequence: CASRTGAATDTQYF. The CDR3 DNA sequence: TGTGCCAGCCGTACGGGAGCGGCCACAGATACGCAGTATTTT. This chain uses TRBV2 with TRBJ2-3; perhaps TRBD2 as D (6 bases). V was cut by 8 bases and J by 2 bases, with 14 bases left in between. CDR1 SNHLY and CDR2 FYNNEI come from the germline V gene. The CDR3 consists of 14 residues. Full variable domain (missing parts from reference TRBV2 and TRBJ2-3): EPEVTQTPSHQVTQMGQEVILRCVPISNHLYFYWYRQILGQKVEFLVSFYNNEISEKSEIFDDQFSVERPDGSNFTLKIRSTKLEDSAMYFCASRTGAATDTQYFGPGTRLTVL.

The V gene is TRBV19, the J gene TRBJ1-5, with D possibly being TRBD1 (6 bases). This CDR3 has 16 residues. V lost 8 bases, J lost 0 bases, and 17 bases lay in between. Germline lookup yields CDR1 LNHDA and CDR2 SQIVND (reference sequence). CDR3: CASVTRGTFSNQPQHF. CDR3 in DNA: TGTGCCAGTGTTACACGCGGGACATTTAGCAATCAGCCCCAGCATTTT.

The chain employs TRBV18 and TRBJ2-7; D perhaps matches TRBD1 (8 bases). CDR3 size: 14 residues. Germline V gene data show CDR1 as KGHSH and CDR2 as LQKENI. Trimming took 5 bases from V and 4 from J, leaving 15 bases between them. The CDR3 reads CASSNGQGGYEQYV. The CDR3 DNA reads TGTGCCAGCTCAAATGGACAGGGAGGGTACGAGCAGTACGTC.

V gene TRBV14 combines with J gene TRBJ2-1; 15 positions agree with TRBD2. Germline assignment: CDR1 SGHDN and CDR2 FVKESK. V trimming: 0 bases; J trimming: 14 bases; junction bases outside the gene matches: 2. This CDR3 spans 14 amino acids. The CDR3 here is CASSQDGTSGRKFF. The DNA of the CDR3 is TGTGCCAGCAGCCAAGACGGGACTAGCGGGAGGAAGTTCTTC.

The rearrangement joins TRBV15 to TRBJ1-5, with 9 bases lining up with TRBD1. The V gene's germline CDR1 is LNHNV and CDR2 YYDKDF (reference sequence). The V and J ends lost 1 base and 9 bases, in that order; junction bases with no gene match: 13. This CDR3 is built from 17 residues. The CDR3 DNA reads TGTGCCACCAGCAGAGGTCGAGATAGGACAGGGGCAATGCCCCAGCATTTT. It encodes CATSRGRDRTGAMPQHF.

The table lists this clonotype with many counts. This rearrangement joins TRBV5-1 to TRBJ2-3, with D perhaps matching TRBD1 (5 bases). Germline V gives CDR1 SGHRS, CDR2 YFSETQ. The CDR3 consists of 12 residues. The V gene lost 7 bases and the J gene lost 5 bases, with 11 bases spanning the gap. CDR3 in amino acids: CASGKGIDTQYF. The CDR3 DNA reads as TGCGCCAGCGGAAAGGGGATAGATACGCAGTATTTT.

This clonotype was seen repeatedly, ten times or more. The V and J genes are TRBV29-1 and TRBJ2-2, with D perhaps TRBD2 (6 bases). The CDR3 is made up of 16 amino acids. With 5 bases removed from V and 5 bases from J, the gap between germline ends came to 21 bases. Germline V gives CDR1 SQVTM, CDR2 ANQGSEA. The CDR3 nucleotides read TGCAGCGTTACTATAGCGGTGGGAAGGAGTACCGGGGAGCTGTTTTTT. Translation gives CSVTIAVGRSTGELFF.

This clonotype was detected a few times. The chain employs TRBV6-1 and TRBJ2-1; TRBD2 matches 9 bases. The CDR3 runs 16 residues. Trimming took 3 bases from V and 2 from J; bases not matched to a gene: 5. CDR1 is MNHNS, CDR2 SASEGT, per germline. The CDR3: CASSDTAGGPYNEQFF. The CDR3, as DNA: TGTGCCAGCAGTGATACCGCGGGAGGGCCCTACAATGAGCAGTTCTTC.

This clonotype was counted at least ten times. The chain couples TRBV2 to TRBJ2-2; possibly TRBD1 for D (6 bases). V shed 1 base and J shed 0 bases, with 9 bases lying between them. Germline V CDR1 and CDR2: SNHLY, FYNNEI. The CDR3 has 16 residues. CDR3 nucleotides: TGTGCCAGCAGTGAAGGCAGGGGAGCGAACACCGGGGAGCTGTTTTTT. This translates into CASSEGRGANTGELFF.

The genes are TRBV7-2 and TRBJ2-1; D remains ambiguous. The germline V gene has CDR1 SGHTA and CDR2 FQGNSA. Trimming stripped 2 bases from V and 2 bases from J, with 13 bases between. The CDR3 is 16 residues long. The CDR3 DNA follows: TGTGCCAGCAGCTTATGGGGTGGCGGTACCTACAATGAGCAGTTCTTC. This sequence encodes CASSLWGGGTYNEQFF.

The chain links TRBV9 to TRBJ2-7, with 10 positions matching TRBD2. The CDR3 is 16 residues long. Germline V gives CDR1 SGDLS, CDR2 YYNGEE. V lost 0 bases and J lost 3; bases outside the gene matches: 6. DNA of the CDR3: TGTGCCAGCAGCGTAGGAGATCTAGCGGGGGTCTACGAGCAGTACTTC. As protein: CASSVGDLAGVYEQYF.

In this sample, this clonotype turned up many times. The chain recombines TRBV5-1 with TRBJ2-1; D tentatively reads TRBD1 or TRBD2 (5 bases each). The V gene's germline CDR1 is SGHRS and CDR2 YFSETQ. Trimming stripped 0 bases from V and 6 bases from J, with 7 bases between. The CDR3 has 13 amino acids. CDR3 DNA sequence: TGCGCCAGCAGCTTGGCGGGGCTCAATGAGCAGTTCTTC. This translates into CASSLAGLNEQFF. The full variable domain, its missing parts supplied by reference TRBV5-1 and TRBJ2-1, is KAGVTQTPRYLIKTRGQQVTLSCSPISGHRSVSWYQQTPGQGLQFLFEYFSETQRNKGNFPGRFSGRQFSNSRSEMNVSTLELGDSALYLCASSLAGLNEQFFGPGTRLTVL.

This clonotype was counted only a few times. The chain couples TRBV28 to TRBJ1-5; D ambiguous. The CDR3 is 14 amino acids. The V gene's germline CDR1 is MDHEN and CDR2 SYDVKM. Trimming removed 4 bases from V and 2 bases from J, with 9 bases in between. The CDR3 region has the DNA TGTGCCAGCAGTTGGGTTGGCGGCAATCAGCCCCAGCATTTT. Translating gives CASSWVGGNQPQHF.

This clonotype has more than one count but fewer than ten. The rearrangement links TRBV5-1 to TRBJ1-2; a weak D match, TRBD1 (5 bases). V gave up 0 bases and J gave up 5 bases, with 11 bases separating them. This CDR3 has 14 residues. Germline V gene lookup returns CDR1 SGHRS and CDR2 YFSETQ. CDR3 sequence: CASSLDAGKYGYTF. CDR3 DNA: TGCGCCAGCAGCTTGGATGCAGGGAAGTATGGCTACACCTTC.

The rearrangement links TRBV11-2 to TRBJ2-3; possibly TRBD1 or TRBD2 for D (6 bases each). The CDR3 contains 18 residues. Between the trimmed V and J ends, which lost 4 bases and 1 base, there was a span of 21 bases. Germline CDR1 reads SGHAT; CDR2 reads FQNNGV. The CDR3 is CASSSSTGAEFGTDTQYF. The DNA for the CDR3 is TGTGCCAGCAGCTCGAGCACGGGGGCAGAGTTTGGCACAGATACGCAGTATTTT.

In this sample, this clonotype turned up a few times. The chain recombines TRBV6-2 or TRBV6-3 with TRBJ2-1; 11 bases line up with TRBD1. The CDR3 runs to 17 residues. Losses at the gene ends were 2 bases for V and 5 bases for J; bases not matched to a gene: 8. Germline loops: CDR1 MNHEY, CDR2 SVGEGT. The CDR3: CASSYPFGTGGHNEQFF. In DNA form, the CDR3 reads TGTGCCAGCAGTTACCCATTCGGGACAGGGGGTCACAATGAGCAGTTCTTC.

This clonotype was seen a few times. The chain recombines TRBV5-1 with TRBJ2-5, with 12 positions matching TRBD2. V trimming: 3 bases; J trimming: 6 bases; junction bases outside the gene matches: 9. This CDR3 is 16 amino acids long. CDR1 is SGHRS, CDR2 YFSETQ, per germline. CDR3 loop: CASSSRTSGNFQTQYF. CDR3 in DNA: TGCGCCAGCAGCTCCAGGACTAGCGGGAACTTTCAGACCCAGTACTTC.

This clonotype was seen many times. The rearrangement joins TRBV3-1 to TRBJ2-1, with 9 bases matching TRBD2. In germline, CDR1 is LGHDT, CDR2 YNNKEL (reference sequence). CDR3 size: 16 residues. J gave up 6 bases and V 1 base, and 7 bases lay outside the gene matches. The CDR3 sequence is CASSQVAGLASNEQFF. The CDR3 DNA sequence: TGTGCCAGCAGCCAAGTTGCAGGACTAGCGAGCAATGAGCAGTTCTTC.

This clonotype has at least ten counts. The chain joins TRBV28 to TRBJ1-1, with D uncertain. This CDR3 region has 10 residues. Trimming stripped 10 bases from V and 8 bases from J, with 11 bases between. Looked up from germline, CDR1 is MDHEN and CDR2 is SYDVKM. Written as DNA, the CDR3 is TGTGCCACTCGGTACAAAGAAGCTTTCTTT. Protein product: CATRYKEAFF.

V gene TRBV9 combines with J gene TRBJ2-1; TRBD2 aligns across 7 bases. The J segment lost 0 bases and the V segment lost 2 bases, leaving 2 bases of the junction unmatched. There are 15 residues in the CDR3. From germline, CDR1 is SGDLS and CDR2 YYNGEE. The CDR3 DNA reads as TGTGCCAGCAGCGTCGCGGGAGCCTCCTACAATGAGCAGTTCTTC. As protein: CASSVAGASYNEQFF.

This chain joins TRBV7-9 and TRBJ2-2; D may match TRBD1 or TRBD2 (5 bases each). Germline loops: CDR1 SEHNR, CDR2 FQNEAQ (reference sequence). This CDR3 contains 16 residues. Trimming left V 5 bases short and J 6 bases short, with 19 bases between. In DNA form, the CDR3 reads TGTGCCAGCAGCAAATTTCGGGACCCCGCCGCCGGGGAGCTGTTTTTT. It translates to CASSKFRDPAAGELFF. Variable domain in full (rest from reference TRBV7-9 and TRBJ2-2): DTGVSQNPRHKITKRGQNVTFRCDPISEHNRLYWYRQTLGQGPEFLTYFQNEAQLEKSRLLSDRFSAERPKGSFSTLEIQRTEQGDSAMYLCASSKFRDPAAGELFFGEGSRLTVL.

The table lists this clonotype with many counts. V gene TRBV14 combines with J gene TRBJ1-1; maybe TRBD1 (5 bases). V lost 0 bases, J lost 4 bases, and 15 bases lay in between. The CDR3 covers 16 residues. Looked up from germline, CDR1 is SGHDN and CDR2 is FVKESK. CDR3 protein: CASSQDRGMVATEAFF. The CDR3, as DNA: TGTGCCAGCAGCCAAGATCGGGGGATGGTTGCCACTGAAGCTTTCTTT. The full variable domain, its missing parts supplied by reference TRBV14 and TRBJ1-1, is EAGVTQFPSHSVIEKGQTVTLRCDPISGHDNLYWYRRVMGKEIKFLLHFVKESKQDESGMPNNRFLAERTGGTYSTLKVQPAELEDSGVYFCASSQDRGMVATEAFFGQGTRLTVV.

This clonotype turned up a few times. This sequence joins TRBV19 and TRBJ2-7, with 7 nucleotides matching TRBD1. The length of the CDR3 is 13 residues. Per the germline V gene, CDR1 is LNHDA and CDR2 is SQIVND (reference sequence). Trimming at V came to 9 bases and at J to 3 bases, leaving 8 bases not matched to a gene. The CDR3 protein is CASLTGRNYEQYF. CDR3 bases: TGTGCCAGCCTGACAGGGCGTAACTACGAGCAGTACTTC.

Many counts were recorded for this clonotype. V usage is TRBV3-1 and J usage is TRBJ2-7, with TRBD2 matching over 8 bases. The CDR3 is made up of 15 amino acids. In germline, CDR1 is LGHDT, CDR2 YNNKEL (reference sequence). V was pared by 3 bases and J by 0 bases, with 4 bases of the junction left unmatched. The CDR3 DNA is TGTGCCAGCAGCCAGACGACTAGCGTCTCCTACGAGCAGTACTTC. Protein: CASSQTTSVSYEQYF.

CDR3: CATSDKGTDTQYF. The CDR3 region has the DNA TGTGCCACCTCGGACAAGGGTACAGATACGCAGTATTTT. The rearrangement uses TRBV19 and TRBJ2-3, with a possible D match to TRBD1 (5 bases). With 10 bases removed from V and 3 bases from J, the gap between germline ends came to 14 bases. CDR1 LNHDA and CDR2 SQIVND come from the germline V gene (reference sequence). The CDR3 length is 13 residues.

At least ten counts were recorded for this clonotype. V usage is TRBV14 and J usage is TRBJ2-1; no clear D gene. The CDR3 extends over 16 amino acids. Germline CDR1 and CDR2: SGHDN and FVKESK. Between the trimmed V and J ends, which lost 0 bases and 6 bases, there was a span of 15 bases. CDR3 in amino acids: CASSQERRRDLNEQFF. As DNA, the CDR3 is TGTGCCAGCAGCCAAGAACGCCGGCGAGATCTCAATGAGCAGTTCTTC. The full variable domain, with the rest looked up from reference TRBV14 and TRBJ2-1, is EAGVTQFPSHSVIEKGQTVTLRCDPISGHDNLYWYRRVMGKEIKFLLHFVKESKQDESGMPNNRFLAERTGGTYSTLKVQPAELEDSGVYFCASSQERRRDLNEQFFGPGTRLTVL.